The 15 T cell receptor beta chains below were found in one sample sequenced in a study of response to subunit inactivated influenza vaccine. TCRdb re-called the RT-PCR reads through MiXCR, storing one row per CDR3 protein. The sample shows about 650,000 distinct CDR3 sequences, approximately 14% of them seen only once. The specimen comprised PBMCs from blood, sampled approximately 15 days before vaccination. These receptors were obtained from a man aged 50-59 years who received an inactivated influenza vaccine.

The rearrangement uses TRBV27 and TRBJ2-3; D might be TRBD2 (6 bases). Trimming shortened V by 5 bases and J by 7 bases, and 16 bases separated the two germline ends. There are 14 residues in the CDR3. Germline V CDR1 and CDR2: MNHEY, SMNVEV (reference sequence). The CDR3, as DNA: TGTGCCAGCAGTACGGGACTGGCCCCTTATACGCAGTATTTT. Its protein product is CASSTGLAPYTQYF.

The chain recombines TRBV4-2 with TRBJ2-5, with a possible D match to TRBD1 (6 bases). The CDR3 is 21 amino acids. The V gene lost 0 bases and the J gene lost 0 bases, with 26 bases spanning the gap. The germline V gene encodes CDR1 LGHNA and CDR2 YNFKEQ. CDR3 sequence reads: CASSQEWDTGRQPKYQETQYF. The CDR3 DNA reads TGTGCCAGCAGCCAAGAGTGGGACACGGGACGCCAACCCAAGTACCAAGAGACCCAGTACTTC.

The chain joins TRBV20-1 to TRBJ2-4; 7 bases fit TRBD2. CDR1 is DFQATT and CDR2 is SNEGSKA in the germline V gene (reference sequence). After removal of 6 bases from V and 3 bases from J, the junction contained 5 bases not matched to a gene. The CDR3 loop spans 13 amino acids. DNA for the CDR3: TGCAGTGCCGGGGGGAGTAGCAAAAACATTCAGTACTTC. Translating it yields CSAGGSSKNIQYF.

This chain links TRBV12-3 or TRBV12-4 with TRBJ2-1; perhaps TRBD2 as D (5 bases). The CDR3 consists of 12 residues. V was cut by 6 bases and J by 10 bases, with 13 bases left in between. This CDR3 reads CASSLPWEEQFF. CDR3 DNA: TGTGCCAGCAGCCTACCATGGGAGGAGCAGTTCTTC.

V and J are TRBV29-1 and TRBJ2-5; D gene uncertain. The CDR3 sequence is 15 residues long. Germline V gene sequence: CDR1 SQVTM, CDR2 ANQGSEA. Between the trimmed V and J ends, which lost 0 bases and 1 base, there was a span of 12 bases. The CDR3 nucleotides read TGCAGCGTTGAAGAGGAACAGTATCGCCAAGAGACCCAGTACTTC. Translating gives CSVEEEQYRQETQYF.

This rearrangement joins TRBV6-2 or TRBV6-3 to TRBJ2-7; 8 bases agree with TRBD1. CDR3 length equals 15 residues. The V and J ends lost 5 bases and 0 bases, in that order; junction bases with no gene match: 6. CDR1 MNHEY and CDR2 SVGEGT come from the germline V gene. The CDR3 DNA reads TGTGCCAGCAGTCGTCAGACAGGGGCCTCCTACGAGCAGTACTTC. It translates to CASSRQTGASYEQYF.

This clonotype was counted ten times or more. The chain is built from TRBV12-3 or TRBV12-4 and TRBJ2-2; 9 nucleotides line up with TRBD1. V was pared by 6 bases and J by 4 bases, with 6 bases of the junction left unmatched. The CDR3 extends over 15 amino acids. The CDR3 protein is CASRGGTGFTGELFF. CDR3 coding DNA: TGTGCCAGCAGGGGAGGGACAGGGTTCACCGGGGAGCTGTTTTTT.

This clonotype was found a few times. The rearrangement joins TRBV7-7 to TRBJ2-1, with 16 bases matching TRBD2. The V gene's germline CDR1 is SSHAT and CDR2 FNYEAQ (reference sequence). The CDR3 loop spans 18 amino acids. With 5 bases clipped from V and 0 bases from J, the junction kept 4 bases outside the gene matches. The DNA for the CDR3 is TGTGCCAGCAGCCCCGGGACTAGCGGGAGGGCCTCCTACAATGAGCAGTTCTTC. Residues: CASSPGTSGRASYNEQFF.

This clonotype was counted a few times. At one end the junction does not follow the germline gene, possibly because of a read error. The chain uses TRBV7-7 and TRBJ2-5, with 8 bases that match TRBD2. From germline, CDR1 is SSHAT and CDR2 FNYEAQ (reference sequence). The CDR3 runs to 15 residues. The CDR3 reads CASSLAGSTGETQYF. DNA of the CDR3: TGTGCTAGCAGCTTAGCGGGGTCGACGGGAGAGACCCAGTACTTC.

CDR3 coding DNA: TGCAGCGTTGGGCGGGGGACCTGGGAGACCCAGTACTTC. Protein: CSVGRGTWETQYF. The genes are TRBV29-1 and TRBJ2-5; TRBD2 matches at 7 bases. The CDR3 has 13 residues. The germline CDR1 and CDR2 sequences are SQVTM and ANQGSEA. Trimming cost V 4 bases and J 5 bases; bases outside gene matches: 7.

The chain joins TRBV10-3 to TRBJ2-3, with 11 bases lining up with TRBD1. V dropped 3 bases and J dropped 6; count of bases not matched to a gene: 8. The CDR3 runs 16 residues. Germline V CDR1 and CDR2: ENHRY, SYGVKD. The CDR3 DNA sequence: TGTGCCATCAGTGAAGACCGGGACAGGGGGTTGGATACGCAGTATTTT. Translation: CAISEDRDRGLDTQYF.

This chain connects TRBV10-3 to TRBJ1-5; D is undetermined. Trimming stripped 6 bases from V and 6 bases from J, with 21 bases between. The CDR3 runs to 16 residues. Germline lookup yields CDR1 ENHRY and CDR2 SYGVKD. CDR3 in amino acids: CAISLEVGGRTQPQHF. DNA for the CDR3: TGTGCCATCAGCCTCGAAGTAGGTGGTAGGACTCAGCCCCAGCATTTT.

The chain carries TRBV7-3 and TRBJ2-3, with TRBD2 identical over 12 bases. Trimming cost V 5 bases and J 2 bases; bases outside gene matches: 11. The germline gives CDR1 SGHTA, CDR2 FQGTGA. The CDR3 loop spans 18 amino acids. CDR3 sequence (DNA): TGTGCCAGCAGCCGTAAGCCTTGGACTAGCGGGACCACAGATACGCAGTATTTT. Amino acids: CASSRKPWTSGTTDTQYF.

This clonotype was counted only a few times. The V gene is TRBV5-4, the J gene TRBJ2-5; 8 bases match TRBD1. The CDR3 length is 16 residues. Trimming at V came to 2 bases and at J to 2 bases, leaving 8 bases not matched to a gene. Germline lookup yields CDR1 SGHNT and CDR2 YYREEE (reference sequence). In nucleotides, the CDR3 is TGTGCCAGCAGCTTTCACAGGGGGACCCAACAAGAGACCCAGTACTTC. Its protein is CASSFHRGTQQETQYF.

The table lists this clonotype with a few counts. This chain links TRBV4-1 with TRBJ2-1, with D possibly being TRBD2 (6 bases). The ends were cut back, 1 base at V and 4 bases at J, with 8 bases in the middle. The CDR3 has 14 amino acids. CDR1 is MGHRA, CDR2 YSYEKL, per germline. CDR3 protein: CASSQVGTYNEQFF. The DNA of the CDR3 is TGCGCCAGCAGCCAAGTCGGGACTTACAATGAGCAGTTCTTC.